This T cell receptor beta chain was sequenced during a study of blood T cell repertoires in COVID-19. Study context: The origin of the acute and convalescent COVID-19 samples was the United States, Italy and Spain. The cDNA or gDNA used as material had been derived from T cells, B-cell-depleted T cells, or PBMCs.

Per the study methods: The assay estimated nucleated cells by amplifying reference gene primers. Sequencing was performed with immunoSEQ multiplex PCR; in TCRdb, only in-frame clones are kept and a portion is missing. The V and J calls and clone size were taken over from that table, and D and trimming were inferred from the DNA. The sample records roughly 150,000 clones, approximately 83% being singletons. Germline CDR1 reads GTSNPN; CDR2 reads SVGIG (reference sequence). The CDR3 consists of 13 residues. Trimming removed 3 bases at V and 1 base at J, with 10 bases between. The chain recombines TRBV30 with TRBJ2-7; tentatively, D is TRBD2 (5 bases). The receptor's source is a man in his 70s who had recovered from COVID-19. Sequenced input: peripheral blood. In DNA, the CDR3 is TGTGCCTGGAGACCCGGGAATTCCTACGAGCAGTACTTC. Translating gives CAWRPGNSYEQYF.